These 16 T cell receptor beta chains came from one sample sequenced in a study of blood T cell repertoires in COVID-19. The protocol was immunoSEQ multiplex PCR, while the TCRdb copy is restricted to in-frame clones and leaves out a portion. The table has hundreds of thousands of clones, around 90% seen once. Specimen: PBMCs or T cells enriched from blood (not recorded which). The source of these receptors is a woman aged 25 to 39 who had recovered from COVID-19.

The rearrangement links TRBV2 to TRBJ2-3; the match to TRBD2 covers 8 bases. Germline CDR1 SNHLY, CDR2 FYNNEI. Trimming at V came to 10 bases and at J to 0 bases, leaving 9 bases not matched to a gene. The CDR3 totals 15 residues. CDR3 loop: CAIQGSGTSTDTQYF. The CDR3 DNA is TGTGCCATCCAAGGTAGCGGGACTAGCACAGATACGCAGTATTTT.

The rearrangement links TRBV25-1 to TRBJ2-1; 7 positions agree with TRBD1. V shed 2 bases, J shed 3 bases, and the junction held 4 bases outside the gene matches. Germline V gene lookup returns CDR1 MGHDK and CDR2 SYGVNS. This CDR3 spans 15 amino acids. CDR3 bases: TGTGCCAGCAGTGAAGGGACAGATCTCTACAATGAGCAGTTCTTC. This codes for CASSEGTDLYNEQFF.

V usage is TRBV7-9 and J usage is TRBJ2-7; 7 nucleotides line up with TRBD1. V lost 5 bases, J lost 2 bases, and 15 bases stayed unmatched. CDR1 is SEHNR and CDR2 is FQNEAQ in the germline V gene (reference sequence). CDR3 size: 17 residues. The CDR3 protein is CASSPRQGRSRTYEQYF. CDR3 nucleotides: TGTGCCAGCAGCCCGCGACAGGGTCGTAGTCGAACCTACGAGCAGTACTTC.

The chain recombines TRBV2 with TRBJ2-7; TRBD2 matches at 14 bases. The CDR3 length is 15 residues. V lost 6 bases and J lost 4; bases outside the gene matches: 5. Germline CDR1 and CDR2: SNHLY and FYNNEI. Here the CDR3 reads CASSDRTSGRYEQYF. Here the CDR3 DNA reads TGTGCCAGCAGCGACCGGACTAGCGGGAGGTACGAGCAGTACTTC. The full variable domain, in which reference TRBV2 and TRBJ2-7 provide the parts outside the CDR3, is EPEVTQTPSHQVTQMGQEVILRCVPISNHLYFYWYRQILGQKVEFLVSFYNNEISEKSEIFDDQFSVERPDGSNFTLKIRSTKLEDSAMYFCASSDRTSGRYEQYFGPGTRLTVT.

With regard to this clone: A read error may account for a junction end that differs from germline. The V call is TRBV5-1, the J call TRBJ2-3; 7 bases map to TRBD1. The CDR3 is made up of 14 amino acids. Germline-derived CDR1 and CDR2 are SGHRS and YFSETQ. For the CDR3, the DNA is TGCGCCAGCAGGGGACAGCCGGGCACCGATACGCAGTATTTT. This translates into CASRGQPGTDTQYF.

This clone has just a few counts. CDR3 region: CASSTRVGANTEAFF. CDR3 DNA sequence: TGTGCCAGCAGTACCAGGGTAGGAGCGAACACTGAAGCTTTCTTT. The chain couples TRBV27 to TRBJ1-1, with a weak D call TRBD1 (5 bases). Trimming pared 5 bases from V and 1 base from J, leaving 14 bases between. Germline V gene sequence: CDR1 MNHEY, CDR2 SMNVEV (reference sequence). The CDR3 covers 15 residues.

CDR3 residues: CASSLFAGQNIQYF. In DNA, the CDR3 is TGTGCCAGCAGCTTGTTCGCGGGACAAAACATTCAGTACTTC. The chain links TRBV5-6 to TRBJ2-4, with D possibly matching TRBD2 (6 bases). V was shortened by 1 base and J by 5 bases, with 10 bases between the two germline ends. From germline, CDR1 is SGHDT and CDR2 YYEEEE. The CDR3 spans 14 residues. The whole variable domain, filled in from reference TRBV5-6 and TRBJ2-4, reads DAGVTQSPTHLIKTRGQQVTLRCSPKSGHDTVSWYQQALGQGPQFIFQYYEEEERQRGNFPDRFSGHQFPNYSSELNVNALLLGDSALYLCASSLFAGQNIQYFGAGTRLSVL.

The chain recombines TRBV24-1 with TRBJ1-2; maybe TRBD1 (5 bases). The V and J ends lost 4 bases and 3 bases respectively, with 11 bases between them. The CDR3 loop spans 14 amino acids. Germline V gives CDR1 KGHDR, CDR2 SFDVKD. As DNA, the CDR3 is TGTGCCACCAGTGAGGCGGGACGGGACTATGGCTACACCTTC. Its protein is CATSEAGRDYGYTF.

This chain connects TRBV6-5 to TRBJ2-7; D may be TRBD1 (6 bases). Trimming took off 4 bases at V and 2 bases at J, with 12 bases between the two ends. The CDR3 covers 14 residues. Germline CDR1 reads MNHEY; CDR2 reads SVGAGI. The DNA for the CDR3 is TGTGCCAGCAGTTTGACAGGCGAAGCCTACGAGCAGTACTTC. Translated: CASSLTGEAYEQYF.

This clone was detected once. The genes are TRBV7-9 and TRBJ2-7, with D maybe TRBD2 (6 bases). This CDR3 has 14 residues. From germline, CDR1 is SEHNR and CDR2 FQNEAQ (reference sequence). The germline V and J ends were trimmed by 4 bases and 7 bases, with 17 bases remaining between them. The CDR3 DNA reads as TGTGCCAGCAGCTACCTAGCGACACGGGAGGAGCAGTACTTC. Its translation is CASSYLATREEQYF.

The chain joins TRBV29-1 to TRBJ2-1; 7 bases match TRBD1. The CDR3 is 14 amino acids. After removal of 0 bases from V and 5 bases from J, the junction contained 4 bases not matched to a gene. CDR1 and CDR2 from the germline V gene are SQVTM and ANQGSEA. In nucleotides, the CDR3 is TGCAGCGTTGAAGAGAGGGGGCGGAACAATGAGCAGTTCTTC. It is translated as CSVEERGRNNEQFF.

This clone was counted once. CDR3 nucleotide sequence: TGTGCCAGCAGTTACTCGGGTCGGGTAGACCAGCCCCAGCATTTT. Protein product: CASSYSGRVDQPQHF. This chain uses TRBV6-5 with TRBJ1-5; D call uncertain. The CDR3 spans 15 residues. Germline V gene sequence: CDR1 MNHEY, CDR2 SVGAGI. Deletions cut 0 bases from V and 7 bases from J, with 13 bases between.

This clone came up a few times. The chain employs TRBV29-1 and TRBJ1-3; D is undetermined. V gave up 3 bases and J gave up 7 bases, with 7 bases separating them. CDR3 length: 11 residues. Per the germline V gene, CDR1 is SQVTM and CDR2 is ANQGSEA. CDR3 sequence: CSVDHQNTIYF. CDR3 nucleotide sequence: TGCAGCGTTGACCATCAGAACACCATATATTTT. Filled out from reference TRBV29-1 and TRBJ1-3, the complete variable domain reads SAVISQKPSRDICQRGTSLTIQCQVDSQVTMMFWYRQQPGQSLTLIATANQGSEATYESGFVIDKFPISRPNLTFSTLTVSNMSPEDSSIYLCSVDHQNTIYFGEGSWLTVV.

This sequence joins TRBV28 and TRBJ2-2, with 8 bases that match TRBD1. Germline V gene data show CDR1 as MDHEN and CDR2 as SYDVKM. V shed 5 bases and J 3 bases; nucleotides not matched to a gene: 8. The length of the CDR3 is 16 residues. CDR3 residues: CASSDPQGAYTGELFF. CDR3 bases: TGTGCCAGCAGTGACCCCCAGGGGGCGTACACCGGGGAGCTGTTTTTT. The whole variable domain, filled in from reference TRBV28 and TRBJ2-2, reads DVKVTQSSRYLVKRTGEKVFLECVQDMDHENMFWYRQDPGLGLRLIYFSYDVKMKEKGDIPEGYSVSREKKERFSLILESASTNQTSMYLCASSDPQGAYTGELFFGEGSRLTVL.

CDR3 sequence reads: CASSPTGVYTGELFF. The DNA for the CDR3 is TGTGCCAGCAGCCCCACAGGGGTTTACACCGGGGAGCTGTTTTTT. The rearrangement uses TRBV7-9 and TRBJ2-2, with 7 nucleotides matching TRBD1. The ends lost 5 bases at V and 3 bases at J; junction bases unmatched: 6. The CDR3 extends over 15 amino acids. Germline V gives CDR1 SEHNR, CDR2 FQNEAQ (reference sequence).

The chain is built from TRBV27 and TRBJ1-2, with D unresolved. V shed 1 base and J shed 5 bases, with 14 bases lying between them. The CDR3 spans 15 residues. Germline CDR1 reads MNHEY; CDR2 reads SMNVEV (reference sequence). In DNA, the CDR3 is TGTGCCAGCAGTTTATGGCCGGGAGCGGTTTATGGCTACACCTTC. Translation: CASSLWPGAVYGYTF.